This TCR beta chain was obtained from a study of blood T cells in healthy people across ages. This clonotype turned up a few times. Its target is unknown. Broader study findings: Per million T cells, TCR beta diversity dropped about linearly as age rose. Unsorted PBMC input precluded a conclusive naive versus antigen-experienced comparison. Diversity figures based on one million T cells were deemed too low.

Trimming took 8 bases from V and 3 from J, leaving 8 bases between them. The length of the CDR3 is 11 residues. Germline values: CDR1 MNHEY, CDR2 SMNVEV (reference sequence). Peripheral blood from each donor was collected in a volume of approximately 10 milliliters. A sample-barcoded 5' primer and a J-beta primer mix were used in a second PCR of about 6 to 12 cycles. TCRdb re-derived calls from the 5' RACE reads in MiXCR, one entry per CDR3 protein. The table records some 370,000 distinct CDR3 sequences, about 55% of them present only once. The sample consisted of blood. The clonotype was recovered from a man aged 55 to 70 in good health. The V call is TRBV27, the J call TRBJ2-7; possible D gene TRBD1, 5 bases. The CDR3 spells CASGRDYEQYF. The CDR3 nucleotides read TGTGCCAGCGGCAGGGACTACGAGCAGTACTTC.